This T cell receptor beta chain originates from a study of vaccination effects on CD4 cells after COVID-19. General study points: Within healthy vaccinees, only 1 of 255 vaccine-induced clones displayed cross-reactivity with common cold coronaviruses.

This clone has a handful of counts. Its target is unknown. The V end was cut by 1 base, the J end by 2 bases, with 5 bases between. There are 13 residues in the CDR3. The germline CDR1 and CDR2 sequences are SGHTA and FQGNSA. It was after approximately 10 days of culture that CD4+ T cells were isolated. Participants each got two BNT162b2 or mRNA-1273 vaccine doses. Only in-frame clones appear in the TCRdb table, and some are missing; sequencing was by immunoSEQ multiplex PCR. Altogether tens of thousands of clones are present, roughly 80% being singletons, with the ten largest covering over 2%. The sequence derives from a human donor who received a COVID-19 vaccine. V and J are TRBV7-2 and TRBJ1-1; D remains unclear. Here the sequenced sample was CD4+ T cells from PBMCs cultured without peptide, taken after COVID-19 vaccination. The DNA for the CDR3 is TGTGCCAGCAGCTTAGGGATAAACACTGAAGCTTTCTTT. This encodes CASSLGINTEAFF.